One sample yielded the 30 T cell receptor beta chains listed below, sequenced in a study of cytomegalovirus exposure and HLA in healthy donors. This PCR relied on a set of 60 Vbeta primers and 13 Jbeta primers. Sequencing was performed with immunoSEQ multiplex PCR; in TCRdb, only in-frame clones are kept and a portion is missing. The data contain roughly 180,000 clones, about three quarters of them singletons. Material for sequencing was PBMCs. The receptors were sampled from a female donor in good health and CMV-seronegative.

V and J are TRBV7-3 and TRBJ2-6, with D maybe TRBD2 (6 bases). The CDR3 consists of 20 residues. Germline V lookup: CDR1 SGHTA, CDR2 FQGTGA. Trimming shortened V by 5 bases and J by 0 bases, and 23 bases separated the two germline ends. DNA for the CDR3: TGTGCCAGCAGCCCGGCGGGGCGAGGGGCGGAGTACTCTGGGGCCAACGTCCTGACTTTC. This gives the protein CASSPAGRGAEYSGANVLTF. Filled out from reference TRBV7-3 and TRBJ2-6, the complete variable domain reads GAGVSQTPSNKVTEKGKYVELRCDPISGHTALYWYRQSLGQGPEFLIYFQGTGAADDSGLPNDRFFAVRPEGSVSTLKIQRTERGDSAVYLCASSPAGRGAEYSGANVLTFGAGSRLTVL.

The chain carries TRBV18 and TRBJ1-2, with TRBD1 identical over 8 bases. Germline V gives CDR1 KGHSH, CDR2 LQKENI. The CDR3 spans 15 residues. V lost 2 bases to trimming and J lost 6 bases; unmatched junction nucleotides: 8. In DNA, the CDR3 is TGTGCCAGCTCACCAGAAATCCGGACAGGGAATGGCTACACCTTC. Protein: CASSPEIRTGNGYTF.

The chain combines TRBV29-1 with TRBJ1-5; 7 bases map to TRBD1. Germline V gene sequence: CDR1 SQVTM, CDR2 ANQGSEA. V lost 6 bases to trimming and J lost 2 bases; unmatched junction nucleotides: 7. This CDR3 contains 14 residues. The CDR3 loop is CSVTTGDRNQPQHF. The CDR3 DNA reads as TGCAGCGTGACCACAGGGGACCGCAATCAGCCCCAGCATTTT.

Comment on this clone: Distinct nucleotide sequences in the sample also encode this CDR3. The V and J genes are TRBV5-1 and TRBJ2-5, with D hard to call. Germline V gives CDR1 SGHRS, CDR2 YFSETQ. The V and J ends lost 3 bases and 2 bases respectively, with 2 bases between them. CDR3 length: 11 residues. CDR3 coding DNA: TGCGCCAGCAGCTCGCAAGAGACCCAGTACTTC. Amino acid sequence: CASSSQETQYF.

In its sample, this clone was seen a few times. V usage is TRBV7-9 and J usage is TRBJ2-4, with 9 bases aligning to TRBD1. The junction had 12 bases not matched to a gene; V was cut back by 0 bases and J by 9 bases. Germline V gene sequence: CDR1 SEHNR, CDR2 FQNEAQ (reference sequence). The CDR3 is made up of 17 amino acids. The CDR3 region has the DNA TGTGCCAGCAGCTTAGCGGGACAGGGTCTAAACCCCGCCATTCAGTACTTC. Its protein is CASSLAGQGLNPAIQYF.

The rearrangement uses TRBV7-8 and TRBJ1-5; tentatively, D is TRBD1 (5 bases). Germline loops: CDR1 SGHVS, CDR2 FQNEAQ. The germline V and J ends were trimmed by 5 bases and 0 bases, with 11 bases remaining between them. The CDR3 extends over 15 amino acids. CDR3 protein: CASSPPDNSNQPQHF. In nucleotides, the CDR3 is TGTGCCAGCAGCCCTCCGGACAATAGCAATCAGCCCCAGCATTTT.

The J gene is TRBJ2-5, the V gene TRBV5-5, with D possibly TRBD1 on 7 matching bases. CDR3 length: 14 residues. CDR1 SGHKS and CDR2 YYEKEE come from the germline V gene (reference sequence). The V end was cut by 4 bases, the J end by 3 bases, with 13 bases between. The CDR3 nucleotides are TGTGCCAGCAGCCCGGAGGGGGCAGAAGAGACCCAGTACTTC. Its protein product is CASSPEGAEETQYF.

The chain employs TRBV10-3 and TRBJ2-3, with D possibly matching TRBD2 (6 bases). The CDR3 has 13 amino acids. Germline V gene lookup returns CDR1 ENHRY and CDR2 SYGVKD. Trimming pared 10 bases from V and 2 bases from J, leaving 13 bases between. CDR3 in amino acids: CATGDSFTDTQYF. As DNA, the CDR3 is TGTGCCACGGGGGACTCCTTCACAGATACGCAGTATTTT.

Points on this clone: A junction boundary mismatches the germline segment, possibly from a read error. This chain uses TRBV7-9 with TRBJ2-3; 8 positions match TRBD1. CDR3 size: 12 residues. In germline, CDR1 is SEHNR, CDR2 FQNEAQ (reference sequence). CDR3 loop: CSSSLQGETQYF. In nucleotides, the CDR3 is TGTTCCAGCAGCTTACAGGGGGAGACGCAGTATTTT.

The chain recombines TRBV27 with TRBJ1-6; 7 bases align to TRBD1. With V trimmed by 10 bases and J by 4 bases, 4 bases remained unmatched. The CDR3 is 13 residues long. Per germline, CDR1 MNHEY and CDR2 SMNVEV (reference sequence). CDR3 residues: CATRDSYNSPLHF. CDR3 bases: TGTGCCACCAGGGACAGTTATAATTCACCCCTCCACTTT.

The chain links TRBV6-5 to TRBJ1-1; D is uncertain. CDR3 size: 14 residues. Germline-derived CDR1 and CDR2 are MNHEY and SVGAGI. V lost 5 bases to trimming and J lost 13 bases, with 23 bases between them. The CDR3 DNA reads as TGTGCCAGCAGTGAAAAGGCTGAATGGGCCAGTCTTTTCTTT. It encodes CASSEKAEWASLFF.

This clone was found once. V gene TRBV6-5 combines with J gene TRBJ2-5, with a tentative D call TRBD1 (5 bases). The CDR3 is made up of 12 amino acids. V lost 4 bases to trimming and J lost 5 bases, with 8 bases between them. Germline lookup yields CDR1 MNHEY and CDR2 SVGAGI. The CDR3 DNA is TGTGCCAGCAGTTCCGCAGGGGAGACCCAGTACTTC. Amino acid sequence: CASSSAGETQYF.

This clone came up once. The gene calls are TRBV5-6 and TRBJ2-6, with D unclear. This CDR3 has 15 residues. The germline V gene has CDR1 SGHDT and CDR2 YYEEEE. Trimming took off 5 bases at V and 0 bases at J, with 9 bases between the two ends. Here the CDR3 DNA reads TGTGCCAGCAGGATCCTAGACTCTGGGGCCAACGTCCTGACTTTC. Amino acid sequence: CASRILDSGANVLTF.

This chain joins TRBV7-3 and TRBJ1-1; the match to TRBD1 covers 9 bases. Trimming took 5 bases from V and 4 from J; bases not matched to a gene: 8. The CDR3 covers 15 residues. The germline CDR1 and CDR2 sequences are SGHTA and FQGTGA. The CDR3: CASSLPGTGSTEAFF. The CDR3, as DNA: TGTGCCAGCAGCCTACCCGGGACAGGGAGCACTGAAGCTTTCTTT. The whole variable domain, remainder taken from reference TRBV7-3 and TRBJ1-1, is GAGVSQTPSNKVTEKGKYVELRCDPISGHTALYWYRQSLGQGPEFLIYFQGTGAADDSGLPNDRFFAVRPEGSVSTLKIQRTERGDSAVYLCASSLPGTGSTEAFFGQGTRLTVV.

V usage is TRBV7-9 and J usage is TRBJ1-5; perhaps TRBD1 as D (5 bases). Germline assignment: CDR1 SEHNR and CDR2 FQNEAQ (reference sequence). The V end lost 2 bases, the J end lost 4 bases, and 9 bases lay between the germline ends. The length of the CDR3 is 14 residues. The CDR3 sequence: CASSLQGPNQPQHF. CDR3 bases: TGTGCCAGCAGCTTACAGGGCCCTAATCAGCCCCAGCATTTT.

This chain uses TRBV28 with TRBJ2-7, with 7 nucleotides matching TRBD2. V was pared by 8 bases and J by 9 bases, with 10 bases of the junction left unmatched. Germline V lookup: CDR1 MDHEN, CDR2 SYDVKM. This CDR3 has 12 residues. CDR3 bases: TGTGCCAGCGGGACGTTCGGCGGGGGGCAGTACTTC. Amino acids: CASGTFGGGQYF.

This sequence joins TRBV19 and TRBJ1-4; D possibly corresponds to TRBD1 (5 bases). This CDR3 has 14 residues. The V gene's germline CDR1 is LNHDA and CDR2 SQIVND (reference sequence). Trimming cost V 6 bases and J 8 bases, with 16 bases left between them. CDR3 sequence reads: CASRAPGPGEKLFF. As DNA, the CDR3 is TGTGCCAGTAGAGCCCCTGGGCCAGGGGAAAAACTGTTTTTT.

V is TRBV28 and J is TRBJ1-5; 7 bases line up with TRBD1. Germline trimming cut 7 bases from V and 9 bases from J; bases unmatched to any gene: 9. Germline V CDR1 and CDR2: MDHEN, SYDVKM. This CDR3 comprises 13 residues. The CDR3: CASTQGGKWPQHF. The CDR3 DNA reads TGTGCCAGCACCCAGGGGGGAAAATGGCCCCAGCATTTT. Full variable domain (rest looked up from reference TRBV28 and TRBJ1-5): DVKVTQSSRYLVKRTGEKVFLECVQDMDHENMFWYRQDPGLGLRLIYFSYDVKMKEKGDIPEGYSVSREKKERFSLILESASTNQTSMYLCASTQGGKWPQHFGDGTRLSIL.

The chain joins TRBV6-1 to TRBJ1-5; D is unclear. CDR1 and CDR2 (germline): MNHNS, SASEGT. V was pared by 2 bases and J by 0 bases, with 11 bases between. The CDR3 contains 16 residues. The CDR3 nucleotides read TGTGCCAGCAGTGAACTAGGCAGTTATAGCAATCAGCCCCAGCATTTT. Amino acids: CASSELGSYSNQPQHF.

This chain connects TRBV6-5 to TRBJ1-1; D may be TRBD1 (6 bases). CDR1 and CDR2 from the germline V gene are MNHEY and SVGAGI. The CDR3 has 13 amino acids. The ends were cut back, 1 base at V and 11 bases at J, with 14 bases in the middle. The CDR3 region is CASSYWGRGGAFF. The CDR3 DNA follows: TGTGCCAGCAGTTACTGGGGAAGGGGGGGGGCTTTCTTT.

This sequence joins TRBV7-8 and TRBJ1-2; D unresolved. Looked up from germline, CDR1 is SGHVS and CDR2 is FQNEAQ. The germline V and J ends were trimmed by 5 bases and 7 bases, with 11 bases remaining between them. The CDR3 loop spans 12 amino acids. CDR3 bases: TGTGCCAGCAGCCACTCTCGGGGTGGCTACACCTTC. Its protein product is CASSHSRGGYTF.

The CDR3 region is CASSLAKMGGVDNEQFF. CDR3 sequence (DNA): TGTGCCAGCAGCTTGGCCAAGATGGGGGGGGTAGACAATGAGCAGTTCTTC. V and J are TRBV5-4 and TRBJ2-1, with 7 nucleotides matching TRBD2. The germline V gene encodes CDR1 SGHNT and CDR2 YYREEE (reference sequence). V gave up 0 bases and J gave up 5 bases; unmatched junction bases: 11. This CDR3 is 17 amino acids long.

CDR3: CASSQPLRDSYNSPLHF. DNA for the CDR3: TGTGCCAGCAGCCAGCCCCTCCGGGACAGTTATAATTCACCCCTCCACTTT. V gene TRBV4-2 combines with J gene TRBJ1-6; TRBD1 matches 7 bases. V shed 3 bases and J 4 bases; nucleotides not matched to a gene: 9. The length of the CDR3 is 17 residues. In germline, CDR1 is LGHNA, CDR2 YNFKEQ.

The gene calls are TRBV14 and TRBJ1-1; 8 bases align to TRBD1. Losses at the gene ends were 6 bases for V and 0 bases for J; bases not matched to a gene: 6. The CDR3 is 15 residues long. Germline V gene lookup returns CDR1 SGHDN and CDR2 FVKESK. CDR3 bases: TGTGCCAGCAGACCTAGGACAGGGATGAACACTGAAGCTTTCTTT. This encodes CASRPRTGMNTEAFF.

The chain joins TRBV9 to TRBJ2-7, with 13 bases fitting TRBD2. After removal of 3 bases from V and 7 bases from J, the junction contained 7 bases not matched to a gene. Germline assignment: CDR1 SGDLS and CDR2 YYNGEE. The CDR3 totals 15 residues. CDR3 nucleotide sequence: TGTGCCAGCAGCGCCGGCGGACTAGCGGGGGAGGAGCAGTACTTC. It is translated as CASSAGGLAGEEQYF.

The chain carries TRBV1 and TRBJ2-3; TRBD2, the table's D call, was not compared with the DNA. TRBV1 corresponds to a pseudogene. The CDR3 has 16 amino acids. The CDR3 region has the DNA TGCACCAGCAGCCAAGATTGCGGGGCGTCCATCGATACGCAGTATTTT. Residues: CTSSQDCGASIDTQYF.

V usage is TRBV18 and J usage is TRBJ1-1; D is possibly TRBD1 (5 bases). V lost 8 bases to trimming and J lost 1 base, with 14 bases between them. Per the germline V gene, CDR1 is KGHSH and CDR2 is LQKENI. There are 14 residues in the CDR3. CDR3 DNA sequence: TGTGCCAGCGCCATTGGGGGGTCGAACACTGAAGCTTTCTTT. Encoded protein: CASAIGGSNTEAFF. Combining the CDR3 with reference TRBV18 and TRBJ1-1 gives the whole variable domain NAGVMQNPRHLVRRRGQEARLRCSPMKGHSHVYWYRQLPEEGLKFMVYLQKENIIDESGMPKERFSAEFPKEGPSILRIQQVVRGDSAAYFCASAIGGSNTEAFFGQGTRLTVV.

The chain is built from TRBV7-2 and TRBJ1-2, with a weak D call TRBD1 (6 bases). The CDR3 runs 15 residues. Trimming cost V 5 bases and J 2 bases, with 15 bases left between them. The germline V gene encodes CDR1 SGHTA and CDR2 FQGNSA. The CDR3 reads CASSRDIRGNYGYTF. The DNA of the CDR3 is TGTGCCAGCAGCAGGGACATTCGCGGGAACTATGGCTACACCTTC.

This clone occurred a few times. V and J are TRBV5-4 and TRBJ2-1; 7 bases align to TRBD2. J gave up 6 bases and V 4 bases, and 10 bases lay outside the gene matches. There are 15 residues in the CDR3. Germline V gene sequence: CDR1 SGHNT, CDR2 YYREEE (reference sequence). The DNA for the CDR3 is TGTGCCAGCAGCCCCGACCCCTCGGGGGGCAATGAGCAGTTCTTC. Its protein is CASSPDPSGGNEQFF.

The chain combines TRBV20-1 with TRBJ2-7; D uncertain. V lost 3 bases and J lost 2, with 5 bases in between. This CDR3 region has 11 residues. The germline V gene encodes CDR1 DFQATT and CDR2 SNEGSKA (reference sequence). The CDR3 DNA reads TGCAGTGCTAGGTCGGCCTACGAGCAGTACTTC. Residues: CSARSAYEQYF.